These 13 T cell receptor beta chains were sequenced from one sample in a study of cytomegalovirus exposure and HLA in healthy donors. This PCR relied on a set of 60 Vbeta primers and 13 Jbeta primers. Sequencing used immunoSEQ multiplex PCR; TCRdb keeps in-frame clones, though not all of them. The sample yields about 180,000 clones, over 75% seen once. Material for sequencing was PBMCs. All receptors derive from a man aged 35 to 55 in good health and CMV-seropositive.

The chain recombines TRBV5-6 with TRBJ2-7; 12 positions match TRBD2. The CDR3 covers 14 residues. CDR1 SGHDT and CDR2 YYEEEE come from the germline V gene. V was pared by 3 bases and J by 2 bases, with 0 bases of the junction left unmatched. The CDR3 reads CASSWTSGAYEQYF. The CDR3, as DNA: TGTGCCAGCAGCTGGACTAGCGGGGCCTACGAGCAGTACTTC.

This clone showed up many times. This CDR3 reads CAGNSGRAGGADTQYF. The CDR3, as DNA: TGTGCCGGTAATAGCGGGAGGGCCGGGGGTGCAGATACGCAGTATTTT. V and J are TRBV2 and TRBJ2-3; 11 positions agree with TRBD2. J was trimmed by 4 bases and V by 11 bases; bases with no gene match: 14. The CDR3 contains 16 residues. Looked up from germline, CDR1 is SNHLY and CDR2 is FYNNEI.

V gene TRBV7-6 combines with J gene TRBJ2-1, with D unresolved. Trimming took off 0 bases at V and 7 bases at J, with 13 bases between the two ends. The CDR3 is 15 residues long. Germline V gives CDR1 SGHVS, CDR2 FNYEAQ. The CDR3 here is CASSLASLLGNEQFF. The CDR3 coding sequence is TGTGCCAGCAGCTTAGCTAGCCTGCTTGGTAATGAGCAGTTCTTC. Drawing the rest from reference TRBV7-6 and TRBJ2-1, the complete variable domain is GAGVSQSPRYKVTKRGQDVALRCDPISGHVSLYWYRQALGQGPEFLTYFNYEAQQDKSGLPNDRFSAERPEGSISTLTIQRTEQRDSAMYRCASSLASLLGNEQFFGPGTRLTVL.

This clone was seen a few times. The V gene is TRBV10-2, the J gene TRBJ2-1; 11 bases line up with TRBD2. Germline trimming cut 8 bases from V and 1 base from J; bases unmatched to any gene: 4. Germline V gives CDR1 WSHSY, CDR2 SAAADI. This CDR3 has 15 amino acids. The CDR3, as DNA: TGCGCCAGCTCCACTAGCGGGAGATCCTACAATGAGCAGTTCTTC. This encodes CASSTSGRSYNEQFF.

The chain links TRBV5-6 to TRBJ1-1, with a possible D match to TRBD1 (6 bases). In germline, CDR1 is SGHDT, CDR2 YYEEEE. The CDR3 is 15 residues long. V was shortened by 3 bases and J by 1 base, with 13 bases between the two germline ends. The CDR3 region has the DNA TGTGCCAGCAGCTGGGCGACAGGCCCGAACACTGAAGCTTTCTTT. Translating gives CASSWATGPNTEAFF.

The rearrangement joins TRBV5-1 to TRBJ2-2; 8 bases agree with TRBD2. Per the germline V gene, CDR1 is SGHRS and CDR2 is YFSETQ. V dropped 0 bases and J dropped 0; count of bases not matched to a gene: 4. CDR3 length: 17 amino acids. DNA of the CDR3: TGCGCCAGCAGCTTGGCACCGGGACTAGCGAACACCGGGGAGCTGTTTTTT. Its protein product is CASSLAPGLANTGELFF.

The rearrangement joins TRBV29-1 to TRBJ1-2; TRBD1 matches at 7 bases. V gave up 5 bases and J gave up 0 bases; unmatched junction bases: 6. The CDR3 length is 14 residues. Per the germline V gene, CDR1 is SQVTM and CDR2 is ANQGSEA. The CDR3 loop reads CSVLDRLSNYGYTF. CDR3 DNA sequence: TGCAGCGTTTTGGACAGGCTCTCTAACTATGGCTACACCTTC.

Written as DNA, the CDR3 is TGTGCCAGCAGTGAACCGGGACTAGATCTCAATGAGCAGTTCTTC. It codes for CASSEPGLDLNEQFF. The chain links TRBV2 to TRBJ2-1; TRBD2 matches 8 bases. The CDR3 runs to 15 residues. Germline lookup yields CDR1 SNHLY and CDR2 FYNNEI. V lost 2 bases and J lost 6; bases outside the gene matches: 6.

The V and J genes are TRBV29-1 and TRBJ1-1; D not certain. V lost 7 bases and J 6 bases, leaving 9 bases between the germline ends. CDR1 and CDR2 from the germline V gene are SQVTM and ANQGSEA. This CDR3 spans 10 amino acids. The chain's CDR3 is CSARDSEAFF. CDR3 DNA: TGCAGCGCCCGGGATTCTGAAGCTTTCTTT.

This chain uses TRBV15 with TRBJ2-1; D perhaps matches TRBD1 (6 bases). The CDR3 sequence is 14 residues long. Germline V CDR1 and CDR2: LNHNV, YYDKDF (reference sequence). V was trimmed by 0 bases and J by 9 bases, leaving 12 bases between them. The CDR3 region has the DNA TGTGCCACCAGCAGAGAAATGGAAGGGGGTGAGCAGTTCTTC. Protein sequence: CATSREMEGGEQFF. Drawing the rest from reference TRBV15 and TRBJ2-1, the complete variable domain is DAMVIQNPRYQVTQFGKPVTLSCSQTLNHNVMYWYQQKSSQAPKLLFHYYDKDFNNEADTPDNFQSRRPNTSFCFLDIRSPGLGDTAMYLCATSREMEGGEQFFGPGTRLTVL.

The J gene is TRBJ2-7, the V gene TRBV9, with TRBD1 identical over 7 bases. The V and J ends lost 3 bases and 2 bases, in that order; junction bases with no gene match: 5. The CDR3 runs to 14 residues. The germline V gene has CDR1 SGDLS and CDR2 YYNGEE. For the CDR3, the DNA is TGTGCCAGCAGCGGATCGACAGGGCCCTACGAGCAGTACTTC. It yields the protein CASSGSTGPYEQYF.

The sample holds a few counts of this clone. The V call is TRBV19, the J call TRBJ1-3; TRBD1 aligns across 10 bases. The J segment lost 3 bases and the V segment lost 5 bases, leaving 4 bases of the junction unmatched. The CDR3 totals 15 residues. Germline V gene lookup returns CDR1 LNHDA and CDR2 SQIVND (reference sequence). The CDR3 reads CASSSWTGGGNTIYF. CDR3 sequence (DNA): TGTGCCAGTAGTTCTTGGACAGGGGGTGGAAACACCATATATTTT.

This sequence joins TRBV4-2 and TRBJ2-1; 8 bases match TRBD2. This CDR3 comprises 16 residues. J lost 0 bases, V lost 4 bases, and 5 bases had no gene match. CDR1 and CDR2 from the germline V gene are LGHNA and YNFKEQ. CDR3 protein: CASSLGGTSSYNEQFF. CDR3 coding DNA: TGTGCCAGCAGCCTGGGGGGGACTAGCTCCTACAATGAGCAGTTCTTC.